These 13 T cell receptor beta chains were all obtained from the same sample, sequenced in a study of T cell responses to AZD1222 COVID-19 vaccine. Profiling relied on immunoSEQ multiplex PCR, and the TCRdb table lists in-frame clones only, not all of them. The sample has over 150,000 clones; about nine tenths are singletons. Material: peripheral blood, obtained on day 0 of AZD1222 vaccination. The receptors here all came from an adult in good health.

The chain carries TRBV28 and TRBJ2-7; D not certain. The V and J ends lost 6 bases and 9 bases respectively, with 15 bases between them. Germline V gives CDR1 MDHEN, CDR2 SYDVKM. The CDR3 has 12 amino acids. CDR3 amino acids: CASSRQVGGQYF. The CDR3 DNA is TGTGCCAGCAGCCGCCAAGTGGGTGGGCAGTACTTC.

The chain joins TRBV3-1 (or the pseudogene TRBV3-2) to TRBJ1-4; 12 nucleotides line up with TRBD1. Trimming at V came to 2 bases and at J to 8 bases, leaving 3 bases not matched to a gene. Germline values: CDR1 LGHDT, CDR2 YNNKEL (reference sequence). The CDR3 totals 15 residues. CDR3 protein: CASSQPGTGGEKLFF. As DNA, the CDR3 is TGTGCCAGCAGCCAACCCGGGACAGGGGGCGAAAAACTGTTTTTT.

The CDR3 coding sequence is TGTGCCAGTACCAAGATGGGAGGGAGGGCCTTCAATGAGCAGTTCTTC. This sequence encodes CASTKMGGRAFNEQFF. The genes are TRBV19 and TRBJ2-1; 7 positions agree with TRBD2. This CDR3 spans 16 amino acids. V shed 7 bases and J 6 bases; nucleotides not matched to a gene: 15. The germline gives CDR1 LNHDA, CDR2 SQIVND (reference sequence). Drawing the rest from reference TRBV19 and TRBJ2-1, the complete variable domain is DGGITQSPKYLFRKEGQNVTLSCEQNLNHDAMYWYRQDPGQGLRLIYYSQIVNDFQKGDIAEGYSVSREKKESFPLTVTSAQKNPTAFYLCASTKMGGRAFNEQFFGPGTRLTVL.

The chain joins TRBV18 to TRBJ1-3, with a weak D call TRBD1 (5 bases). The CDR3 covers 18 residues. Trimming pared 3 bases from V and 0 bases from J, leaving 18 bases between. Germline V gene data show CDR1 as KGHSH and CDR2 as LQKENI. The CDR3 is CASSPVPSGPSSGNTIYF. The CDR3 DNA reads TGTGCCAGCTCACCGGTTCCTTCGGGACCTAGCTCTGGAAACACCATATATTTT.

J is TRBJ1-2 and V is TRBV5-5; D remains ambiguous. CDR1 and CDR2 from the germline V gene are SGHKS and YYEKEE (reference sequence). Deletions cut 1 base from V and 3 bases from J, with 10 bases between. The CDR3 loop spans 14 amino acids. The CDR3 nucleotides are TGTGCCAGCAGCTTGCTCCCAGAAGACTATGGCTACACCTTC. Its protein product is CASSLLPEDYGYTF. Based on the CDR3 plus reference TRBV5-5 and TRBJ1-2, the full variable domain is DAGVTQSPTHLIKTRGQQVTLRCSPISGHKSVSWYQQVLGQGPQFIFQYYEKEERGRGNFPDRFSARQFPNYSSELNVNALLLGDSALYLCASSLLPEDYGYTFGSGTRLTVV.

CDR3: CASNPAANYGYTF. The CDR3 coding sequence is TGTGCCAGCAACCCAGCGGCTAACTATGGCTACACCTTC. The chain carries TRBV6-5 and TRBJ1-2; D not resolved. The CDR3 has 13 residues. Germline CDR1 and CDR2: MNHEY and SVGAGI. V lost 7 bases and J lost 0, with 9 bases in between.

This clone has only a few counts. V and J are TRBV10-3 and TRBJ1-3; D possibly corresponds to TRBD1 (5 bases). In germline, CDR1 is ENHRY, CDR2 SYGVKD. V was cut by 10 bases and J by 0 bases, with 13 bases left in between. This CDR3 is 14 amino acids long. Written as DNA, the CDR3 is TGTGCCACAGGGAGGGGCATCTCTGGAAACACCATATATTTT. Encoded protein: CATGRGISGNTIYF.

Comment on this clone: Other DNA sequences in this sample translate to the same CDR3. This chain joins TRBV19 and TRBJ2-7; D gene uncertain. The CDR3 extends over 14 amino acids. Germline values: CDR1 LNHDA, CDR2 SQIVND (reference sequence). The V end lost 2 bases, the J end lost 0 bases, and 8 bases lay between the germline ends. CDR3 sequence reads: CASSIRQSSYEQYF. Here the CDR3 DNA reads TGTGCCAGTAGTATACGGCAGAGCTCCTACGAGCAGTACTTC.

The chain recombines TRBV19 with TRBJ1-2, with a possible D match to TRBD1 (5 bases). The CDR3 has 15 amino acids. Trimming removed 7 bases at V and 1 base at J, with 16 bases between. The V gene's germline CDR1 is LNHDA and CDR2 SQIVND (reference sequence). The CDR3 is CASTTVGGFNYGYTF. CDR3 sequence (DNA): TGTGCCAGTACCACCGTCGGGGGATTTAACTATGGCTACACCTTC.

This chain connects TRBV6-5 to TRBJ2-7; D is possibly TRBD2 (6 bases). From germline, CDR1 is MNHEY and CDR2 SVGAGI. The V end was cut by 6 bases, the J end by 5 bases, with 20 bases between. This CDR3 has 15 residues. CDR3 coding DNA: TGTGCCAGCAGGGCGGGACGGTCCTTGAGGGACGAGCAGTACTTC. The encoded protein is CASRAGRSLRDEQYF.

The genes are TRBV10-2 and TRBJ2-1; 13 bases are shared with TRBD2. From germline, CDR1 is WSHSY and CDR2 SAAADI. The CDR3 contains 15 residues. Losses at the gene ends were 6 bases for V and 6 bases for J; bases not matched to a gene: 5. This chain's CDR3 is CASRGTSGIINEQFF. The DNA for the CDR3 is TGCGCCAGCAGGGGGACTAGCGGGATCATCAATGAGCAGTTCTTC.

The chain links TRBV6-1 to TRBJ2-2; the D call may be TRBD1 or TRBD2 (6 bases each). CDR1 and CDR2 from the germline V gene are MNHNS and SASEGT. Trimming pared 3 bases from V and 5 bases from J, leaving 13 bases between. The CDR3 loop spans 15 amino acids. CDR3 region: CASSDRGLGTGELFF. The CDR3 region has the DNA TGTGCCAGCAGTGACAGGGGACTCGGAACCGGGGAGCTGTTTTTT.

This clone was seen a handful of times. This chain links TRBV5-1 with TRBJ1-3; a possible D gene is TRBD1 (5 bases). Looked up from germline, CDR1 is SGHRS and CDR2 is YFSETQ. Trimming left V 0 bases short and J 4 bases short, with 8 bases between. The CDR3 loop spans 14 amino acids. The CDR3 loop is CASSLAGNGNTIYF. The DNA for the CDR3 is TGCGCCAGCAGCTTGGCAGGGAACGGAAACACCATATATTTT.